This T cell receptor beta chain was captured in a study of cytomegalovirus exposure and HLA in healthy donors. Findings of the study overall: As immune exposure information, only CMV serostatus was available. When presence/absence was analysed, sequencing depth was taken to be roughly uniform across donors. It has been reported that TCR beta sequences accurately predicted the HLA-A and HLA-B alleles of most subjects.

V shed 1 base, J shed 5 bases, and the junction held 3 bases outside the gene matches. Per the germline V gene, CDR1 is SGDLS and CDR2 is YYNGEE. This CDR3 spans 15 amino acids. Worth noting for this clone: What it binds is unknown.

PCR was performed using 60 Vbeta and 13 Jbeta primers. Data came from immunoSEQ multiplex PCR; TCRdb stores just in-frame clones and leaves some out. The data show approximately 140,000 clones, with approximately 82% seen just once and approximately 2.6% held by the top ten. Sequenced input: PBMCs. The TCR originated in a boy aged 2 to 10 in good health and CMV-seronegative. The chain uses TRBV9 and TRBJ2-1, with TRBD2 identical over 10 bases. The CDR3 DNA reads TGTGCCAGCAGCGTATATAGCGGGGGGAACAATGAGCAGTTCTTC. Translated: CASSVYSGGNNEQFF.